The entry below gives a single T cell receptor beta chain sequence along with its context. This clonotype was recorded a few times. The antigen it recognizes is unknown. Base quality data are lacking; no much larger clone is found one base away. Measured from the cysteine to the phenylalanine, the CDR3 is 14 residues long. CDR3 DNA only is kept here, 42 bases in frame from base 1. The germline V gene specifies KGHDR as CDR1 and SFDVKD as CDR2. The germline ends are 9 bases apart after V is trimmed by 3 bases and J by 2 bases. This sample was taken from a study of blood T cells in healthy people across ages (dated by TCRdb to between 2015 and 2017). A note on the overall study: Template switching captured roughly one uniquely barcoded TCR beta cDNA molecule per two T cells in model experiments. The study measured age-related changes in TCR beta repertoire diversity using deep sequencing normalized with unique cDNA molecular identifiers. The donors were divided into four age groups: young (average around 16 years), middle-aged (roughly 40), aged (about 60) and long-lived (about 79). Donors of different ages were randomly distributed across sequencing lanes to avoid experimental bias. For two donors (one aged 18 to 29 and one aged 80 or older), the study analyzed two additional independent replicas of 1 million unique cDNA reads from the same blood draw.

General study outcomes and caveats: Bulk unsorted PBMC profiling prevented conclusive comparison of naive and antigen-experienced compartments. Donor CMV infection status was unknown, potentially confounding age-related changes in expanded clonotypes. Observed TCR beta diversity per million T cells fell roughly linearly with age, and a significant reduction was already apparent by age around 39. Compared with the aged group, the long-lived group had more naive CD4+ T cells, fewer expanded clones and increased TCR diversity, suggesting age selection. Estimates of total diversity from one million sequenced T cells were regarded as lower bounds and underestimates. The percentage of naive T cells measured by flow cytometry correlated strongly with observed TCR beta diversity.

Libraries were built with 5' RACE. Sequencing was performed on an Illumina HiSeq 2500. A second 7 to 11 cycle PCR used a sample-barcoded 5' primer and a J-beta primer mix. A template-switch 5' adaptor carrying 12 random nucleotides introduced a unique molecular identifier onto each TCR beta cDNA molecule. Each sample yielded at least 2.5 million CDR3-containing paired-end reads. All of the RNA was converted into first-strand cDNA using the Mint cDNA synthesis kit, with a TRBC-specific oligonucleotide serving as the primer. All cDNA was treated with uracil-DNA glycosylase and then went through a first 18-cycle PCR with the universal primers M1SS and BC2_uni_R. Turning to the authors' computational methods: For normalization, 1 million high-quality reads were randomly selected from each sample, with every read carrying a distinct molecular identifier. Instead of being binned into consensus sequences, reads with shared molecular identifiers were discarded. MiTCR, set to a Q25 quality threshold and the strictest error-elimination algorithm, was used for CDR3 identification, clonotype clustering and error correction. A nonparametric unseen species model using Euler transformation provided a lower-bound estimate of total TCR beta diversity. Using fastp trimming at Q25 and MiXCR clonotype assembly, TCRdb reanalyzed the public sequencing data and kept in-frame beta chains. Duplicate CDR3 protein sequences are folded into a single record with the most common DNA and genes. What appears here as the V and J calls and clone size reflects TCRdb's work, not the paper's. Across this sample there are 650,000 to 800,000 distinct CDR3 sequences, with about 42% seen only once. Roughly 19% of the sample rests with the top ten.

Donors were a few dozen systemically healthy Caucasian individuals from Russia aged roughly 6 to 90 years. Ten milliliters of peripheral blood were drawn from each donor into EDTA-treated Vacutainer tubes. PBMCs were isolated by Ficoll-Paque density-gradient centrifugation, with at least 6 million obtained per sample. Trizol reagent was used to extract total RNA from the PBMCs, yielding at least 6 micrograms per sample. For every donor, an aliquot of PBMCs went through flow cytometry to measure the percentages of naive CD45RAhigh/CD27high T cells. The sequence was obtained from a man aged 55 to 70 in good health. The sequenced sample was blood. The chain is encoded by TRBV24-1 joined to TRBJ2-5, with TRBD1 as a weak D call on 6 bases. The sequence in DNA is TGTGCCACCAGTGATGGACAGTTTCAAGAGACCCAGTACTTC. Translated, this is CATSDGQFQETQYF.